This T cell receptor beta chain was captured by sequencing in a study of blood T cell repertoires in COVID-19 (dated by TCRdb to 2020 to 2021). Looking at the study overall: Samples from collaborators originated in the United States, Italy and Spain and spanned both the acute and convalescent phases of COVID-19. The prospective study material was composed of cDNA or gDNA derived from T cells, B-cell-depleted T cells, or PBMCs. Deeply sampled blood TCRbeta repertoires from subjects exposed to, actively infected with, or recovered from COVID-19 were included in the dataset. The repertoires were released in a freely available public database intended as a resource for research on the immune response to SARS-CoV-2. Samples were obtained from the ongoing ImmuneRACE study (first 160 participants) and from some 1,300 subjects provided by 6 global collaborators. A de-identified subject ID, COVID-19 status, age in years and sex were almost always included in the sample metadata. Where available, HLA class I and class II types were taken from metadata supplied by the sample provider and were not determined by assay-based typing. Study-wide conclusions, independent of this receptor: The quantity of clinical and demographic metadata differed by source and by participant and was supplied without curation.

Participants in the prospective study were enrolled through a virtual design, were aged roughly 18 to 100 years, and lived in 24 United States geographic areas. Cohort assignment in the prospective study relied on participant-reported clinical history from a screening survey and a study questionnaire. Recovered participants in ImmuneRACE Cohort 3 were defined as having two consecutive negative NP/OP PCR tests, clearance from a healthcare professional, or resolution of symptoms. Each participant in the prospective study had whole blood, serum and a nasopharyngeal or oropharyngeal swab collected by mobile phlebotomists. Over a roughly 2-month period, participants in the prospective study had the option of providing additional blood draws and questionnaires. Prospective study blood samples were shipped either frozen or at room temperature before DNA extraction. Concerning this clone itself: Its antigen remains unidentified. Nothing much larger sits one base from this clone, and base qualities are not available.

CDR3 length: 15 amino acids, cysteine to phenylalanine. Of the read, only the CDR3 DNA is kept; its 45 bases are in frame from base 1. CDR1 and CDR2 (LGHDT, YNNKEL) derive from the germline V gene (reference sequence). V is pruned by 2 bases and J by 4 bases, leaving 7 bases of the junction without a gene match. TCRbeta CDR3 regions were amplified from genomic DNA using the immunoSEQ Assay, a bias-controlled multiplex PCR. Per the source publication's procedure: Nucleated cell counts per sample were estimated from amplification of reference gene primers within the assay. To quantify the absolute abundance of each unique TCRbeta CDR3 rearrangement, sequence reads were collapsed and filtered. Productive Simpson clonality was computed per sample as the square root of Simpson's diversity index over productive rearrangements. Sourced from immuneACCESS, this table was stored by TCRdb with only in-frame sequences that have V and J called. A share of the clones is absent; for the studies checked, an unresolved V gene accounts for under half, and the remainder has no known explanation. V and J calls and clone size follow that table, whereas D and trimming were derived from the DNA. The sample table contains over 250,000 clones; only one count was recorded for 80% to 90% of them. The ten largest make up approximately 9% of the sample.

Sequencing input: PBMCs or T cells enriched from blood (not recorded which). This TCR was recovered from a man in his forties who had recovered from COVID-19. The chain links TRBV3-1 (or the pseudogene TRBV3-2) with TRBJ2-7; the central 8 bases match TRBD2. The DNA sequence follows: TGTGCCAGCAGCCAATTGGCCCGGGGGGGATACGAGCAGTACTTC. Translated, it reads CASSQLARGGYEQYF.